A single sample is the source of the 17 T cell receptor beta chains below, sequenced in a study of PD-L1 blockade in urothelial cancer. The assay was immunoSEQ multiplex PCR, and TCRdb's table has in-frame clones only and misses some. The sample consists of approximately 100,000 clones, about 85% of them appearing once. Sequenced here: PBMCs, sampled around atezolizumab (anti-PD-L1) treatment. These TCRs come from a man aged 50-60 years with urothelial cancer.

The gene calls are TRBV5-4 and TRBJ2-5, with 9 nucleotides matching TRBD2. This CDR3 region has 16 residues. The germline V gene has CDR1 SGHNT and CDR2 YYREEE (reference sequence). The ends lost 3 bases at V and 4 bases at J; junction bases unmatched: 10. CDR3 in amino acids: CASSSLTSGSGETQYF. For the CDR3, the DNA is TGTGCCAGCAGCTCACTGACTAGCGGATCGGGAGAGACCCAGTACTTC.

The rearrangement uses TRBV28 and TRBJ2-1; 10 nucleotides line up with TRBD2. The CDR3 consists of 18 residues. After removal of 5 bases from V and 8 bases from J, the junction contained 18 bases not matched to a gene. CDR1 is MDHEN, CDR2 SYDVKM, per germline. The CDR3 DNA reads TGTGCCAGCAGTACAGCCGTTAGACTAGCGGGTACGGTCGATGAGCAGTTCTTC. This sequence encodes CASSTAVRLAGTVDEQFF.

J is TRBJ2-7 and V is TRBV11-1; TRBD1 matches 10 bases. V shed 4 bases and J 0 bases; nucleotides not matched to a gene: 9. The CDR3 is 17 amino acids. Germline V gene lookup returns CDR1 SGHAT and CDR2 FQDESV (reference sequence). The chain's CDR3 is CASSYPRTGGSSYEQYF. The CDR3 DNA follows: TGTGCCAGCAGCTACCCCAGGACAGGGGGAAGCTCCTACGAGCAGTACTTC.

Worth noting for this clone: The sample carries other DNA sequences with the same CDR3. The V and J genes are TRBV4-1 and TRBJ2-3, with a weak D call TRBD2 (5 bases). CDR1 is MGHRA, CDR2 YSYEKL, per germline. V lost 9 bases, J lost 2 bases, and 18 bases lay in between. This CDR3 contains 15 residues. CDR3 in DNA: TGCGCCAGTAGCTCAGGAGGCTTCGTCACAGATACGCAGTATTTT. Translation gives CASSSGGFVTDTQYF.

The genes are TRBV30 and TRBJ2-3; TRBD1 is a possible D gene (7 bases). Germline CDR1 GTSNPN, CDR2 SVGIG (reference sequence). CDR3 length: 14 amino acids. V lost 0 bases and J 4 bases, leaving 11 bases between the germline ends. The CDR3 loop reads CAWSVQGGADTQYF. CDR3 bases: TGTGCCTGGAGTGTCCAGGGGGGTGCAGATACGCAGTATTTT.

J is TRBJ2-5 and V is TRBV19, with a possible D match to TRBD1 (6 bases). Germline V CDR1 and CDR2: LNHDA, SQIVND (reference sequence). The CDR3 totals 15 residues. Trimming took 5 bases from V and 5 from J, leaving 18 bases between them. CDR3 protein: CASSPGDLIGETQYF. The CDR3 DNA sequence: TGTGCCAGTAGTCCAGGGGACCTGATAGGGGAGACCCAGTACTTC.

CDR3 amino acids: CASSMGLASNEQFF. The CDR3 DNA follows: TGTGCCAGTAGTATGGGGCTAGCGTCGAATGAGCAGTTCTTC. The J gene is TRBJ2-1, the V gene TRBV19; D might be TRBD2 (6 bases). This CDR3 contains 14 residues. V lost 3 bases and J 7 bases, leaving 13 bases between the germline ends. Looked up from germline, CDR1 is LNHDA and CDR2 is SQIVND (reference sequence).

The chain employs TRBV7-8 and TRBJ2-1; TRBD2 aligns across 11 bases. The CDR3 loop spans 16 amino acids. From germline, CDR1 is SGHVS and CDR2 FQNEAQ. The V gene end was trimmed by 2 bases and the J gene end by 4 bases; junction bases not matched to a gene: 4. The CDR3 DNA sequence: TGTGCCAGCAGCTTAACTAGCGGGAGTCGGTACAATGAGCAGTTCTTC. Its protein is CASSLTSGSRYNEQFF.

The CDR3 spells CASSIEMTEQFF. CDR3 coding DNA: TGTGCCAGTAGTATAGAGATGACAGAGCAGTTCTTC. The V and J genes are TRBV19 and TRBJ2-1, with D hard to call. The CDR3 loop spans 12 amino acids. Germline CDR1 is LNHDA and CDR2 is SQIVND (reference sequence). The V end was cut by 0 bases, the J end by 10 bases, with 7 bases between.

This clone was seen only a few times. This chain connects TRBV9 to TRBJ2-3, with TRBD2 matching over 13 bases. CDR1 and CDR2 (germline): SGDLS, YYNGEE. The CDR3 consists of 15 residues. V was clipped by 9 bases and J by 6 bases; unmatched bases: 10. CDR3 sequence: CATATSGRRGDTQYF. The CDR3 bases are TGTGCCACCGCGACTAGCGGGAGGCGGGGGGATACGCAGTATTTT.

The chain links TRBV7-2 to TRBJ2-5; 13 nucleotides agree with TRBD2. J was trimmed by 5 bases and V by 2 bases; bases with no gene match: 8. The CDR3 spans 17 residues. Germline lookup yields CDR1 SGHTA and CDR2 FQGNSA. CDR3 sequence (DNA): TGTGCCAGCAGCTTAACTAGCGGGAGGGCCATGGGGGAGACCCAGTACTTC. Translation: CASSLTSGRAMGETQYF.

V usage is TRBV7-9 and J usage is TRBJ1-1; 10 bases line up with TRBD1. The CDR3 spans 17 residues. The germline CDR1 and CDR2 sequences are SEHNR and FQNEAQ (reference sequence). Trimming removed 5 bases from V and 3 bases from J; junction bases left unmatched: 12. As DNA, the CDR3 is TGTGCCAGCAGCCAGGACAGGGGGAGTTATTATGACACTGAAGCTTTCTTT. Its translation: CASSQDRGSYYDTEAFF.

The gene calls are TRBV28 and TRBJ2-7; D gene unclear. V dropped 6 bases and J dropped 2 bases, with 8 bases sitting between them. In germline, CDR1 is MDHEN, CDR2 SYDVKM. CDR3 length: 12 residues. DNA for the CDR3: TGTGCCAGCAGATCAACAGCCTACGAGCAGTACTTC. It specifies CASRSTAYEQYF.

Here the CDR3 DNA reads TGTGCCAGCAGCAATCGGAGCGGGACGTACGAGCAGTACTTC. This gives the protein CASSNRSGTYEQYF. The chain is built from TRBV21-1 and TRBJ2-7; the tabulated D call, TRBD2, remains unverified against the DNA. TRBV21-1 constitutes a pseudogene. This CDR3 comprises 14 residues.

In regard to this clone: The identical CDR3 is also encoded by other nucleotide sequences in the sample. The rearrangement links TRBV18 to TRBJ1-5, with TRBD1 matching over 8 bases. The CDR3 contains 15 residues. Germline CDR1 is KGHSH and CDR2 is LQKENI. The J segment lost 7 bases and the V segment lost 3 bases, leaving 8 bases of the junction unmatched. CDR3 DNA sequence: TGTGCCAGCTCACCTGGACAGGGAGCGGGACAGCCCCAGCATTTT. Translation: CASSPGQGAGQPQHF.

The chain combines TRBV27 with TRBJ1-1, with D possibly being TRBD1 (6 bases). CDR3 length: 14 amino acids. The ends were cut back, 2 bases at V and 1 base at J, with 8 bases in the middle. Per germline, CDR1 MNHEY and CDR2 SMNVEV (reference sequence). CDR3 coding DNA: TGTGCCAGCAGTTTAGGACAGCCGAACACTGAAGCTTTCTTT. This encodes CASSLGQPNTEAFF.

The chain carries TRBV19 and TRBJ1-6; D not resolved. This CDR3 comprises 13 residues. The V gene's germline CDR1 is LNHDA and CDR2 SQIVND (reference sequence). The V and J ends lost 4 bases and 7 bases respectively, with 8 bases between them. Here the CDR3 DNA reads TGTGCCAGTAGTAACATTCCAAATTCACCCCTCCACTTT. As protein: CASSNIPNSPLHF.